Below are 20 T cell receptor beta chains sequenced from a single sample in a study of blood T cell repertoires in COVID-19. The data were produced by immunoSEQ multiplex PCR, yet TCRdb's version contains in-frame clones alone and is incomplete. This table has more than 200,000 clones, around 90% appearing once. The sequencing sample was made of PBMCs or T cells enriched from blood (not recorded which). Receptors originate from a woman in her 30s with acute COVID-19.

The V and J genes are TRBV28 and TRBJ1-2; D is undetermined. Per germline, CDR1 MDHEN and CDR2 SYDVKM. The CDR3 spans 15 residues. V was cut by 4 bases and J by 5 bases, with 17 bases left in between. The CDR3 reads CASSSPLPGRYGYTF. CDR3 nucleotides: TGTGCCAGCAGTTCCCCCTTACCAGGAAGGTATGGCTACACCTTC.

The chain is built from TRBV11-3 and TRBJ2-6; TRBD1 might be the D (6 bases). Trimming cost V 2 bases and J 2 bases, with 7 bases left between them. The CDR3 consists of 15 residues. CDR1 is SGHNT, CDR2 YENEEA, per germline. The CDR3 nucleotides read TGTGCCAGCAGCTTAACAGGGACTGGGGCCAACGTCCTGACTTTC. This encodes CASSLTGTGANVLTF. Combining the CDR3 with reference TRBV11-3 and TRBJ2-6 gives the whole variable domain EAGVVQSPRYKIIEKKQPVAFWCNPISGHNTLYWYLQNLGQGPELLIRYENEEAVDDSQLPKDRFSAERLKGVDSTLKIQPAELGDSAVYLCASSLTGTGANVLTFGAGSRLTVL.

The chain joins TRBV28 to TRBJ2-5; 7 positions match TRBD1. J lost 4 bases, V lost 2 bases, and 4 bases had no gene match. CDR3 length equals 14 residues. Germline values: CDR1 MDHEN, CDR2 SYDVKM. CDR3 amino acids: CASSLDRVVETQYF. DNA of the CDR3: TGTGCCAGCAGTTTAGACAGGGTGGTAGAGACCCAGTACTTC.

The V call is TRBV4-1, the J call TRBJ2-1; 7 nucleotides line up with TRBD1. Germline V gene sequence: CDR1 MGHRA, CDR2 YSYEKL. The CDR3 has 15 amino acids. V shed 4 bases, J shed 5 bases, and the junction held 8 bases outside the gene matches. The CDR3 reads CASSLGRGQNNEQFF. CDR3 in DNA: TGCGCCAGCAGCCTCGGTAGGGGACAGAACAATGAGCAGTTCTTC.

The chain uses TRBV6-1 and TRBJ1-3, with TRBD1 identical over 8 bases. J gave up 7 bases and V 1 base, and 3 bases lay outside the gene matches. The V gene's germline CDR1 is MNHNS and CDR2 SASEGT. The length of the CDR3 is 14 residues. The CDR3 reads CASSEGQGANTIYF. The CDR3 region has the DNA TGTGCCAGCAGTGAAGGCCAGGGGGCCAACACCATATATTTT.

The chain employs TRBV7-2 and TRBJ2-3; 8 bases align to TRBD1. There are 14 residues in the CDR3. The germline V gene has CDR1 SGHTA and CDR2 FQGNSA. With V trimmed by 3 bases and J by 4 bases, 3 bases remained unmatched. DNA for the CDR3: TGTGCCAGCAGCTTCGACAGGGGTCCAGATACGCAGTATTTT. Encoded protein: CASSFDRGPDTQYF.

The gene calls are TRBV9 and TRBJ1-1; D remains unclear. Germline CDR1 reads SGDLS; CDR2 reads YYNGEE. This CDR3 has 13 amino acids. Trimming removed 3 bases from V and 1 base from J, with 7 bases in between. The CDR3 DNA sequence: TGTGCCAGCAGCGCGGGAGCGAACACTGAAGCTTTCTTT. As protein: CASSAGANTEAFF.

The CDR3 region is CASSLALGTDTQYF. The CDR3 bases are TGCGCCAGCAGCTTGGCCCTTGGCACAGATACGCAGTATTTT. This chain connects TRBV5-1 to TRBJ2-3, with no clear D. In germline, CDR1 is SGHRS, CDR2 YFSETQ. V lost 0 bases and J lost 1, with 6 bases in between. CDR3 size: 14 residues.

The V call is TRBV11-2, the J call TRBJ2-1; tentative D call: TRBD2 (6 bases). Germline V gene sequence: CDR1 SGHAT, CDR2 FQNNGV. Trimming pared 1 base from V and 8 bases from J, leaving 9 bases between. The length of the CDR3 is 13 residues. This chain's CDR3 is CASSLAGGDEQFF. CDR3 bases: TGTGCCAGCAGCTTAGCCGGCGGGGATGAGCAGTTCTTC.

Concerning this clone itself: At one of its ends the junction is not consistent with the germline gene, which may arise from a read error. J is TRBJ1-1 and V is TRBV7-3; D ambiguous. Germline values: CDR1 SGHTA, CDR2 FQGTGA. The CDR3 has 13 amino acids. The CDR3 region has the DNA TGTGCCAGCAGCCTAACACAGAACACTGAAGCTTTCTTT. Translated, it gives CASSLTQNTEAFF.

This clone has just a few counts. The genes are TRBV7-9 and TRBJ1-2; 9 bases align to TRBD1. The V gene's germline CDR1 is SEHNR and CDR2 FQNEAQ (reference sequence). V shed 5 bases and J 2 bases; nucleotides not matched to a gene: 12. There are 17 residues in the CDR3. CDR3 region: CASSHRTGGVSNYGYTF. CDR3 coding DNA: TGTGCCAGCAGCCACCGAACAGGGGGCGTTTCCAACTATGGCTACACCTTC.

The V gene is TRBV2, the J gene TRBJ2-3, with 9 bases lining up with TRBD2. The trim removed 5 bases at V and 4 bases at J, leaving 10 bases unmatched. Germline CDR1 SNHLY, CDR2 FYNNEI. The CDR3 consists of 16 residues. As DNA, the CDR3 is TGTGCCAGCAGTAAGATAGGGACTAGCCCCGCAGATACGCAGTATTTT. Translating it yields CASSKIGTSPADTQYF.

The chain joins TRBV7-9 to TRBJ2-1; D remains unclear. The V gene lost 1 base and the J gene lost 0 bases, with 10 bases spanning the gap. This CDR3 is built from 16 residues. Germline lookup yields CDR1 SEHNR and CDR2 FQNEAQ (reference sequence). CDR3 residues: CASSLGYRSSYNEQFF. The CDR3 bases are TGTGCCAGCAGCTTAGGTTATCGCAGCTCCTACAATGAGCAGTTCTTC. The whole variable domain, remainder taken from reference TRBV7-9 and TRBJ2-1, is DTGVSQNPRHKITKRGQNVTFRCDPISEHNRLYWYRQTLGQGPEFLTYFQNEAQLEKSRLLSDRFSAERPKGSFSTLEIQRTEQGDSAMYLCASSLGYRSSYNEQFFGPGTRLTVL.

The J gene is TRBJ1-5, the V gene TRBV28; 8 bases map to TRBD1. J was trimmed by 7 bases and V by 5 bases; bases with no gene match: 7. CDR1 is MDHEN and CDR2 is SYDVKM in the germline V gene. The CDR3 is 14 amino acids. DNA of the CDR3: TGTGCCAGCAGTCCGACAGGGGCGGGACAGCCCCAGCATTTT. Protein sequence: CASSPTGAGQPQHF.

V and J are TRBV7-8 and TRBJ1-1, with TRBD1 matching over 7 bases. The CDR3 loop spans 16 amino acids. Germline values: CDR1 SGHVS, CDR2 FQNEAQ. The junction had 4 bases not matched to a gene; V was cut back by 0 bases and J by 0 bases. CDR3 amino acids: CASSLAETGLNTEAFF. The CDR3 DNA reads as TGTGCCAGCAGCTTAGCAGAGACAGGGCTGAACACTGAAGCTTTCTTT. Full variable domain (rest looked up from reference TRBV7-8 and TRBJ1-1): GAGVSQSPRYKVAKRGQDVALRCDPISGHVSLFWYQQALGQGPEFLTYFQNEAQLDKSGLPSDRFFAERPEGSVSTLKIQRTQQEDSAVYLCASSLAETGLNTEAFFGQGTRLTVV.

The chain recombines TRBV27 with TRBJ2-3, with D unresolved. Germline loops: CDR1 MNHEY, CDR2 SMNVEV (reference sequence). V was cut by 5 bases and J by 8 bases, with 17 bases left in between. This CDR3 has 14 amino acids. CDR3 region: CASSPFNYPGTQYF. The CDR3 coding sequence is TGTGCCAGCAGTCCCTTCAACTACCCCGGTACGCAGTATTTT.

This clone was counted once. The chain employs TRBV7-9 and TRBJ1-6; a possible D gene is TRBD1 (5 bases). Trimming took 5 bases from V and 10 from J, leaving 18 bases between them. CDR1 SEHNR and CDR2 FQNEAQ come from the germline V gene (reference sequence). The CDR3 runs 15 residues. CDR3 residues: CASSASRVASSPLHF. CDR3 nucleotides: TGTGCCAGCAGCGCCAGCAGGGTGGCTTCCTCACCCCTCCACTTT.

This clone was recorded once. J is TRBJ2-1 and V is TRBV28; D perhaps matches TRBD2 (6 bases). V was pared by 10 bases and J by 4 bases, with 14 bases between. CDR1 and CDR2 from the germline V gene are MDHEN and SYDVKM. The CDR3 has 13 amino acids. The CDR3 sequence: CATMGGTYNEQFF. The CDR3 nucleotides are TGTGCCACCATGGGGGGTACGTACAATGAGCAGTTCTTC.

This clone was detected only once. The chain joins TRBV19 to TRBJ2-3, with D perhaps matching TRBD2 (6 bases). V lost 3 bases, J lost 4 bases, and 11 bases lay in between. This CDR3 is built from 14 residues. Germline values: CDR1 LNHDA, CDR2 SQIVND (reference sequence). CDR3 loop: CASSIPGVADTQYF. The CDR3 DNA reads TGTGCCAGTAGTATCCCGGGGGTCGCAGATACGCAGTATTTT. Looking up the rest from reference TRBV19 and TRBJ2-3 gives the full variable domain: DGGITQSPKYLFRKEGQNVTLSCEQNLNHDAMYWYRQDPGQGLRLIYYSQIVNDFQKGDIAEGYSVSREKKESFPLTVTSAQKNPTAFYLCASSIPGVADTQYFGPGTRLTVL.

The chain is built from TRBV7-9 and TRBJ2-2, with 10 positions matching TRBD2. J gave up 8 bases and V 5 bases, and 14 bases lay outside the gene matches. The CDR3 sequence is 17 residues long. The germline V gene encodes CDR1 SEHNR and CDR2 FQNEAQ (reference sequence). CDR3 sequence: CASSDRESGTSAGELFF. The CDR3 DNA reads TGTGCCAGCAGCGATAGAGAGTCCGGGACTAGCGCGGGGGAGCTGTTTTTT.